This TCR beta chain was recorded in a study of blood T cell repertoires in COVID-19. Across the whole study: Both acute and convalescent COVID-19 samples were obtained from the United States, Italy and Spain. PBMCs, B-cell-depleted T cells, or T cells were the source of the cDNA or gDNA that made up the material.

As handled by the study authors: Estimation of nucleated cell counts relied on the amplification of reference gene primers. Measured with immunoSEQ multiplex PCR; TCRdb has only the in-frame clones, and not every one. D and trimming come from the DNA, and the V and J calls and clone size come from that table. This sample has 20,000 to 25,000 clones, with roughly 83% found just once. The germline gives CDR1 MNHNY, CDR2 SVGAGI (reference sequence). The CDR3 consists of 14 residues. Trimming left V 0 bases short and J 3 bases short, with 6 bases between. A few counts support this clone. The sequenced sample was peripheral blood. The sequence was collected from a man in his 70s with acute or convalescent COVID-19. The chain employs TRBV6-6 and TRBJ1-3, with D possibly TRBD1 on 5 matching bases. The CDR3 here is CASSYSRDGNTIYF. The CDR3 bases are TGTGCCAGCAGTTACTCCAGGGATGGAAACACCATATATTTT.